Sequencing of this TCR beta chain was carried out in a study of blood T cell repertoires in COVID-19. Across the whole study: Spain, Italy and the United States supplied samples that represented acute and convalescent COVID-19.

Participant age was roughly 18 to 90 years, and participants resided in 20 to 30 US areas. Membership in each cohort depended on participant-reported clinical history. In the study's own analysis: From reference gene primer amplification, estimates of nucleated cell counts were derived. Only in-frame clones appear in the TCRdb table, and some are missing; sequencing was by immunoSEQ multiplex PCR. V and J calls and clone size are copied from that table; D and trimming were computed from the DNA. The data contain around 220,000 clones, approximately 80% of them singletons. The specimen was PBMCs or T cells enriched from blood (not recorded which). This receptor was obtained from a woman aged 40 to 50 with acute COVID-19.

The CDR3 loop reads CASSLAWGESPLHF. CDR3 bases: TGTGCCAGCAGCTTAGCGTGGGGGGAATCACCCCTCCACTTT. This sequence joins TRBV7-6 and TRBJ1-6; tentative D call: TRBD1 (5 bases). With 0 bases removed from V and 10 bases from J, the gap between germline ends came to 10 bases. This CDR3 contains 14 residues. The germline CDR1 and CDR2 sequences are SGHVS and FNYEAQ.